This TCR beta chain was sequenced in a study of blood T cell repertoires in COVID-19. On the study more broadly: Material from acute and convalescent COVID-19 was sourced from the United States, Italy and Spain. From T cells, B-cell-depleted T cells, or PBMCs came the material, which was cDNA or gDNA.

The authors' processing: Amplification of reference gene primers was used by the study to estimate nucleated cell counts. Method: immunoSEQ multiplex PCR; TCRdb's copy keeps in-frame clones and lacks some. The DNA was the basis for D and trimming; V, J and clone size are from that table. The sample has a few hundred thousand clones; around nine tenths are singletons. This CDR3 has 15 residues. The germline V gene encodes CDR1 ENHRY and CDR2 SYGVKD. V lost 3 bases, J lost 2 bases, and 13 bases lay in between. V and J are TRBV10-3 and TRBJ1-1; D might be TRBD1 (5 bases). The source material was peripheral blood. This sequence originates from a woman aged 45-60 years with active or convalescent COVID-19. For the CDR3, the DNA is TGTGCCATCAGTGATCTAACCCAGGGTAACACTGAAGCTTTCTTT. It yields the protein CAISDLTQGNTEAFF.